The 29 T cell receptor beta chains given below trace back to one sample, sequenced in a study of T cell responses to AZD1222 COVID-19 vaccine. Some clones are missing from TCRdb's copy, which holds only in-frame ones; the method was immunoSEQ multiplex PCR. This sample has roughly 150,000 clones; about 90% occur once, and the top ten carry about a tenth. Sequencing used peripheral blood, obtained 28 days after the second AZD1222 dose. All receptors derive from an adult who received the AZD1222 COVID-19 vaccine.

The chain uses TRBV18 and TRBJ2-5; 7 bases are a match to TRBD1. This CDR3 contains 15 residues. V lost 2 bases, J lost 4 bases, and 7 bases stayed unmatched. Germline V gene lookup returns CDR1 KGHSH and CDR2 LQKENI. The DNA of the CDR3 is TGTGCCAGCTCACCATCCAGGGCAGGGGGAGAGACCCAGTACTTC. This translates into CASSPSRAGGETQYF.

The gene calls are TRBV29-1 and TRBJ2-5; the D gene is possibly TRBD2 (6 bases). The CDR3 extends over 12 amino acids. Germline V gives CDR1 SQVTM, CDR2 ANQGSEA. The ends were cut back, 5 bases at V and 5 bases at J, with 12 bases in the middle. The CDR3 region is CSVKGLAETQYF. CDR3 DNA sequence: TGCAGCGTTAAGGGGCTAGCGGAGACCCAGTACTTC.

The V gene is TRBV5-1, the J gene TRBJ2-5; D possibly corresponds to TRBD1 (6 bases). Per the germline V gene, CDR1 is SGHRS and CDR2 is YFSETQ. CDR3 length equals 15 residues. Trimming shortened V by 3 bases and J by 4 bases, and 16 bases separated the two germline ends. The CDR3, as DNA: TGCGCCAGCAGCTATCAGGGGCAAAAGGGAGAGACCCAGTACTTC. This codes for CASSYQGQKGETQYF.

This chain links TRBV27 with TRBJ2-7; TRBD2 matches at 8 bases. CDR3 size: 15 residues. J lost 0 bases, V lost 10 bases, and 11 bases had no gene match. Germline loops: CDR1 MNHEY, CDR2 SMNVEV (reference sequence). The DNA of the CDR3 is TGTGCCACGCATCGGGGGGGCTTTCCCTCCTACGAGCAGTACTTC. Its translation is CATHRGGFPSYEQYF.

The chain employs TRBV25-1 and TRBJ2-6; possibly TRBD2 for D (7 bases). Germline V gives CDR1 MGHDK, CDR2 SYGVNS. The CDR3 runs to 17 residues. Between the trimmed V and J ends, which lost 7 bases and 0 bases, there was a span of 16 bases. CDR3: CASNYGGPTSGANVLTF. Here the CDR3 DNA reads TGTGCCAGCAATTACGGGGGGCCTACCTCTGGGGCCAACGTCCTGACTTTC.

This chain joins TRBV19 and TRBJ2-1; the D gene is possibly TRBD1 (6 bases). V was shortened by 3 bases and J by 6 bases, with 12 bases between the two germline ends. CDR1 and CDR2 from the germline V gene are LNHDA and SQIVND (reference sequence). This CDR3 spans 14 amino acids. CDR3 sequence reads: CASSIVQGSNEQFF. CDR3 DNA sequence: TGTGCCAGTAGTATTGTACAGGGAAGCAATGAGCAGTTCTTC.

The chain employs TRBV6-5 and TRBJ2-1; a possible D gene is TRBD2 (6 bases). The CDR3 sequence is 14 residues long. Germline-derived CDR1 and CDR2 are MNHEY and SVGAGI. V was pared by 8 bases and J by 2 bases, with 13 bases between. CDR3 in amino acids: CASRGETTYNEQFF. Here the CDR3 DNA reads TGTGCCAGCCGCGGGGAAACGACCTACAATGAGCAGTTCTTC.

The V call is TRBV28, the J call TRBJ1-2; 9 bases match TRBD1. This CDR3 contains 16 residues. Germline CDR1 is MDHEN and CDR2 is SYDVKM. V trimming: 6 bases; J trimming: 0 bases; junction bases outside the gene matches: 8. As DNA, the CDR3 is TGTGCCAGCAGGGGACAGGGAGAGCATACTAACTATGGCTACACCTTC. Residues: CASRGQGEHTNYGYTF.

CDR3 in amino acids: CASTGLAPSSYNEQFF. CDR3 nucleotides: TGTGCCAGTACCGGACTAGCACCGAGCTCCTACAATGAGCAGTTCTTC. The chain joins TRBV19 to TRBJ2-1; 8 positions agree with TRBD2. This CDR3 has 16 residues. Per germline, CDR1 LNHDA and CDR2 SQIVND (reference sequence). The V and J ends lost 7 bases and 0 bases, in that order; junction bases with no gene match: 8.

This chain connects TRBV3-1 (or the pseudogene TRBV3-2) to TRBJ1-6; a possible D gene is TRBD1 (5 bases). The V gene lost 1 base and the J gene lost 11 bases, with 12 bases spanning the gap. The CDR3 loop spans 14 amino acids. Germline V gives CDR1 LGHDT, CDR2 YNNKEL (reference sequence). As DNA, the CDR3 is TGTGCCAGCAGCCAAGCAGGTTTAGGGGCACCCCTCCACTTT. Its translation: CASSQAGLGAPLHF.

The rearrangement uses TRBV12-5 and TRBJ1-3, with D possibly TRBD1 on 5 matching bases. Germline lookup yields CDR1 LGHNT and CDR2 FRNRAP. Trimming shortened V by 0 bases and J by 9 bases, and 15 bases separated the two germline ends. This CDR3 contains 15 residues. The CDR3 region is CASGLVCRGLVTIYF. CDR3 coding DNA: TGTGCTAGTGGTTTGGTATGTCGGGGGTTAGTCACCATATATTTT.

The chain joins TRBV30 to TRBJ2-3; 7 bases map to TRBD2. Germline V gene lookup returns CDR1 GTSNPN and CDR2 SVGIG (reference sequence). The CDR3 has 14 residues. V lost 4 bases and J lost 4; bases outside the gene matches: 8. The CDR3 spells CAWTPRGTADTQYF. The CDR3 nucleotides are TGTGCCTGGACCCCGCGGGGGACCGCAGATACGCAGTATTTT. The whole variable domain, filled in from reference TRBV30 and TRBJ2-3, reads SQTIHQWPATLVQPVGSPLSLECTVEGTSNPNLYWYRQAAGRGLQLLFYSVGIGQISSEVPQNLSASRPQDRQFILSSKKLLLSDSGFYLCAWTPRGTADTQYFGPGTRLTVL.

This clone was counted a single time. The chain is built from TRBV5-4 and TRBJ2-7, with 16 bases lining up with TRBD2. CDR1 and CDR2 from the germline V gene are SGHNT and YYREEE (reference sequence). The CDR3 totals 18 residues. Losses at the gene ends were 4 bases for V and 6 bases for J; bases not matched to a gene: 13. CDR3 in amino acids: CASSPPGTSGRALGEQYF. The CDR3 nucleotides are TGTGCCAGCAGCCCACCCGGGACTAGCGGGAGGGCCCTCGGCGAGCAGTACTTC. The full variable domain, completed using reference TRBV5-4 and TRBJ2-7, is ETGVTQSPTHLIKTRGQQVTLRCSSQSGHNTVSWYQQALGQGPQFIFQYYREEENGRGNFPPRFSGLQFPNYSSELNVNALELDDSALYLCASSPPGTSGRALGEQYFGPGTRLTVT.

This chain connects TRBV5-6 to TRBJ1-3; D remains ambiguous. CDR1 is SGHDT, CDR2 YYEEEE, per germline. The V and J ends lost 0 bases and 0 bases respectively, with 7 bases between them. The CDR3 totals 15 residues. The CDR3 region is CASSLGGYSGNTIYF. In DNA, the CDR3 is TGTGCCAGCAGCTTGGGCGGGTACTCTGGAAACACCATATATTTT. Variable domain in full (rest from reference TRBV5-6 and TRBJ1-3): DAGVTQSPTHLIKTRGQQVTLRCSPKSGHDTVSWYQQALGQGPQFIFQYYEEEERQRGNFPDRFSGHQFPNYSSELNVNALLLGDSALYLCASSLGGYSGNTIYFGEGSWLTVV.

In its sample, this clone was seen once. V is TRBV7-3 and J is TRBJ2-2; 11 bases map to TRBD1. Germline V CDR1 and CDR2: SGHTA, FQGTGA. Germline trimming cut 1 base from V and 4 bases from J; bases unmatched to any gene: 5. The CDR3 is 17 residues long. CDR3 residues: CASSLRGDRGTTGELFF. The CDR3 DNA reads as TGTGCCAGCAGCTTAAGGGGGGACAGGGGGACCACCGGGGAGCTGTTTTTT.

This chain links TRBV23-1 with TRBJ2-7; the match to TRBD1 covers 7 bases. TRBV23-1 is designated an ORF whose function remains uncertain. There are 13 residues in the CDR3. Losses at the gene ends were 2 bases for V and 6 bases for J; bases not matched to a gene: 4. The CDR3 here is CASSQRGPGEQYF. CDR3 nucleotides: TGCGCCAGCAGTCAAAGGGGGCCGGGCGAGCAGTACTTC.

The rearrangement links TRBV6-2 or TRBV6-3 to TRBJ1-1; 7 nucleotides line up with TRBD1. Germline V gene data show CDR1 as MNHEY and CDR2 as SVGEGT. V shed 0 bases, J shed 4 bases, and the junction held 5 bases outside the gene matches. The CDR3 length is 15 residues. The CDR3 reads CASSYSTAGGTEAFF. CDR3 nucleotide sequence: TGTGCCAGCAGTTACTCGACGGCAGGGGGCACTGAAGCTTTCTTT.

Written as DNA, the CDR3 is TGTGCCAGCAGACAGAGAGACAGGCCTGGCTATGGCTACACCTTC. This translates into CASRQRDRPGYGYTF. The V and J genes are TRBV28 and TRBJ1-2, with a tentative D call TRBD1 (6 bases). With 6 bases removed from V and 4 bases from J, the gap between germline ends came to 18 bases. The CDR3 loop spans 15 amino acids. Germline V CDR1 and CDR2: MDHEN, SYDVKM.

The J gene is TRBJ1-5, the V gene TRBV2; D remains unclear. The CDR3 contains 12 residues. V dropped 6 bases and J dropped 4 bases, with 7 bases sitting between them. The germline V gene has CDR1 SNHLY and CDR2 FYNNEI. CDR3 bases: TGTGCCAGCAGCCAATCTAATCAGCCCCAGCATTTT. It is translated as CASSQSNQPQHF.

This chain connects TRBV7-2 to TRBJ1-1, with TRBD1 matching over 8 bases. CDR3 size: 15 residues. Trimming took 1 base from V and 6 from J; bases not matched to a gene: 7. Germline V gives CDR1 SGHTA, CDR2 FQGNSA. The CDR3 coding sequence is TGTGCCAGCAGCTTAGATGCAGGGGGCTTCCCTGAAGCTTTCTTT. Its translation: CASSLDAGGFPEAFF.

This clone showed up just a few times. The V gene is TRBV27, the J gene TRBJ2-7; a weak D match, TRBD1 (6 bases). Between the trimmed V and J ends, which lost 4 bases and 0 bases, there was a span of 16 bases. CDR3 length: 16 residues. Germline V CDR1 and CDR2: MNHEY, SMNVEV (reference sequence). The DNA for the CDR3 is TGTGCCAGCAGTTCGGAATGGGGGCGCCGCTCCTACGAGCAGTACTTC. It encodes CASSSEWGRRSYEQYF.

The V and J genes are TRBV2 and TRBJ1-5; D gene uncertain. The V end was cut by 7 bases, the J end by 0 bases, with 7 bases between. Germline CDR1 is SNHLY and CDR2 is FYNNEI. CDR3 size: 13 residues. The CDR3 nucleotides read TGTGCCAGCACCGGACGTAGCAATCAGCCCCAGCATTTT. This gives the protein CASTGRSNQPQHF.

J is TRBJ1-1 and V is TRBV28, with D hard to call. The ends were cut back, 2 bases at V and 1 base at J, with 8 bases in the middle. The CDR3 contains 14 residues. Germline V gene sequence: CDR1 MDHEN, CDR2 SYDVKM. The chain's CDR3 is CASSLPGENTEAFF. The CDR3 nucleotides are TGTGCCAGCAGTTTACCGGGCGAGAACACTGAAGCTTTCTTT. Combining the CDR3 with reference TRBV28 and TRBJ1-1 gives the whole variable domain DVKVTQSSRYLVKRTGEKVFLECVQDMDHENMFWYRQDPGLGLRLIYFSYDVKMKEKGDIPEGYSVSREKKERFSLILESASTNQTSMYLCASSLPGENTEAFFGQGTRLTVV.

The V and J genes are TRBV10-3 and TRBJ2-1, with D perhaps matching TRBD2 (6 bases). Between the trimmed V and J ends, which lost 4 bases and 8 bases, there was a span of 15 bases. Germline V gene sequence: CDR1 ENHRY, CDR2 SYGVKD. The CDR3 loop spans 14 amino acids. The CDR3 nucleotides read TGTGCCATCAGTGCCCTGCGGGATACGTATGAGCAGTTCTTC. Translation: CAISALRDTYEQFF.

This rearrangement joins TRBV28 to TRBJ2-1, with a weak D call TRBD2 (6 bases). The CDR3 contains 15 residues. Between the trimmed V and J ends, which lost 2 bases and 1 base, there was a span of 9 bases. Per the germline V gene, CDR1 is MDHEN and CDR2 is SYDVKM. CDR3 in DNA: TGTGCCAGCAGTTTAACGGGGGTGTCCTACAATGAGCAGTTCTTC. This encodes CASSLTGVSYNEQFF.

CDR3 region: CASSYLMAGQRYEDTQYF. The CDR3 DNA reads as TGTGCCAGCAGTTACCTGATGGCGGGACAGCGCTACGAAGATACGCAGTATTTT. J is TRBJ2-3 and V is TRBV6-2 or TRBV6-3; D may be TRBD1 (7 bases). The CDR3 covers 18 residues. The germline V and J ends were trimmed by 2 bases and 5 bases, with 23 bases remaining between them. Germline CDR1 reads MNHEY; CDR2 reads SVGEGT.

This rearrangement joins TRBV14 to TRBJ2-7, with D possibly TRBD1 on 5 matching bases. The V gene lost 0 bases and the J gene lost 6 bases, with 9 bases spanning the gap. The CDR3 contains 13 residues. Germline lookup yields CDR1 SGHDN and CDR2 FVKESK. CDR3 protein: CASSQDLQGEQYF. Written as DNA, the CDR3 is TGTGCCAGCAGCCAAGATCTTCAGGGCGAGCAGTACTTC. Based on the CDR3 plus reference TRBV14 and TRBJ2-7, the full variable domain is EAGVTQFPSHSVIEKGQTVTLRCDPISGHDNLYWYRRVMGKEIKFLLHFVKESKQDESGMPNNRFLAERTGGTYSTLKVQPAELEDSGVYFCASSQDLQGEQYFGPGTRLTVT.

V usage is TRBV4-2 and J usage is TRBJ2-1; D is unclear. CDR3 length: 15 amino acids. The germline CDR1 and CDR2 sequences are LGHNA and YNFKEQ. V was pared by 2 bases and J by 7 bases, with 15 bases between. The CDR3 protein is CASSQRDIQENEQFF. The CDR3 DNA sequence: TGTGCCAGCAGCCAAAGGGATATTCAGGAAAATGAGCAGTTCTTC.

The rearrangement joins TRBV19 to TRBJ2-2; D is uncertain. The germline gives CDR1 LNHDA, CDR2 SQIVND (reference sequence). This CDR3 contains 16 residues. The germline V and J ends were trimmed by 6 bases and 6 bases, with 20 bases remaining between them. Here the CDR3 DNA reads TGTGCCAGTAGGACCAAGACCGGGCCCCTCGCCGGGGAGCTGTTTTTT. Translated, it gives CASRTKTGPLAGELFF.